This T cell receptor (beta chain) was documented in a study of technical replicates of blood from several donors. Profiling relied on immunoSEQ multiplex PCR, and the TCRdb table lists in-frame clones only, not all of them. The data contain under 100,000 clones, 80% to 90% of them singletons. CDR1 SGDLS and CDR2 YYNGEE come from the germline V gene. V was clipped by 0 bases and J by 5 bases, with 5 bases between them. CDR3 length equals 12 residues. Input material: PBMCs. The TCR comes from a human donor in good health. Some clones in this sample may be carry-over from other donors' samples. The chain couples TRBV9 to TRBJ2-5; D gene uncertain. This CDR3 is CASSVGSETQYF. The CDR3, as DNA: TGTGCCAGCAGCGTAGGTAGTGAGACCCAGTACTTC.